The clone carrying this T cell receptor beta chain was recorded a few times. The data stem from a study of T-cell reconstitution after alpha-beta-depleted transplantation in children. A TCRbeta library incorporating unique molecular identifiers was prepared. TCRdb passed the PCR reads through MiXCR, listing each CDR3 protein once. The sample contains 440,000 or so distinct CDR3 sequences, 11% of which appear only once. The CDR3 contains 15 residues. Trimming stripped 6 bases from V and 2 bases from J, with 15 bases between. This TCR was sampled from a human donor who donated a stem cell graft to a child with acute myeloid leukemia. The rearrangement links TRBV12-3 or TRBV12-4 to TRBJ2-3; D perhaps matches TRBD2 (5 bases). The sample in question was PBMCs from the stem cell graft donor, obtained from the stem cell graft. DNA for the CDR3: TGTGCCAGCAGCCCAAGTGGGAGCCTCACAGATACGCAGTATTTT. This translates into CASSPSGSLTDTQYF.